Below, 17 T cell receptor beta chains from the same sample are listed, as sequenced in a study of CD8 T cells in ankylosing spondylitis. Study-wide points: Made up of eight highly homologous variants, a TCR beta motif appeared characteristic of ankylosing spondylitis blood.

In TCRdb, the 5' RACE reads were re-called with MiXCR into one record per CDR3 protein. The table records about 500,000 distinct CDR3 sequences, roughly 12% of them present only once. The antigens of these receptors remain unknown. Sequencing input: blood, either unsorted or a sorted T cell fraction (not recorded which). These receptors originate from a male donor with ankylosing spondylitis.

This clonotype was found once. The junction departs from the called germline gene at one end, perhaps through a read error. The chain recombines TRBV7-7 with TRBJ2-5; D remains unclear. The CDR3 has 13 residues. CDR1 is SSHAT and CDR2 is FNYEAQ in the germline V gene (reference sequence). The CDR3 DNA follows: TGTACCAGCAGCTTGGATCTAACGGAGACCCAGTACTTC. This gives the protein CTSSLDLTETQYF.

This clonotype came up a few times. The chain has TRBV20-1 and TRBJ2-5; 10 bases are a match to TRBD1. CDR3 length: 13 residues. Germline loops: CDR1 DFQATT, CDR2 SNEGSKA (reference sequence). CDR3 sequence (DNA): TGCAGCAACACCGGGACAGGGGAAGAGACCCAGTACTTC. Encoded protein: CSNTGTGEETQYF.

Many counts were recorded for this clonotype. The chain has TRBV29-1 and TRBJ1-5; D gene ambiguous. The CDR3 contains 11 residues. Looked up from germline, CDR1 is SQVTM and CDR2 is ANQGSEA. The V end was cut by 4 bases, the J end by 11 bases, with 12 bases between. CDR3 bases: TGCAGCGTTGTGAGCGGCCGGACCCAGCATTTT. Protein sequence: CSVVSGRTQHF.

This clonotype was counted a few times. V is TRBV27 and J is TRBJ1-5; D might be TRBD1 (6 bases). Deletions cut 2 bases from V and 4 bases from J, with 12 bases between. There are 15 residues in the CDR3. Germline CDR1 MNHEY, CDR2 SMNVEV (reference sequence). The CDR3 loop reads CASSLQGLGNQPQHF. CDR3 DNA: TGTGCCAGCAGTTTACAGGGGTTGGGGAATCAGCCCCAGCATTTT.

Only a few counts were recorded for this clonotype. The CDR3 spells CASSRRTSGTYNEQFF. The CDR3 region has the DNA TGTGCCAGTAGTAGAAGGACTAGCGGGACCTACAATGAGCAGTTCTTC. The genes are TRBV19 and TRBJ2-1; 12 bases agree with TRBD2. The germline CDR1 and CDR2 sequences are LNHDA and SQIVND (reference sequence). This CDR3 comprises 16 residues. V shed 4 bases and J 2 bases; nucleotides not matched to a gene: 3.

The DNA for the CDR3 is TGTGCCAGCTCACCACTCCCGACTAGCGGACCTGGGGACGAGCAGTACTTC. It yields the protein CASSPLPTSGPGDEQYF. The rearrangement joins TRBV18 to TRBJ2-7, with 9 bases that match TRBD2. In germline, CDR1 is KGHSH, CDR2 LQKENI. Trimming cost V 1 base and J 5 bases; bases outside gene matches: 12. The CDR3 covers 17 residues.

The chain has TRBV20-1 and TRBJ2-3, with TRBD2 matching 8 bases. With 8 bases clipped from V and 2 bases from J, the junction kept 9 bases outside the gene matches. Per the germline V gene, CDR1 is DFQATT and CDR2 is SNEGSKA (reference sequence). This CDR3 spans 14 amino acids. CDR3 bases: TGCAGTCTTTTAATAGCGGGAAACACAGATACGCAGTATTTT. It translates to CSLLIAGNTDTQYF.

This chain uses TRBV10-3 with TRBJ1-1, with D perhaps matching TRBD1 (5 bases). The germline V gene encodes CDR1 ENHRY and CDR2 SYGVKD. V lost 6 bases and J lost 4, with 12 bases in between. This CDR3 region has 13 residues. The CDR3, as DNA: TGTGCCATCAGGGGGCCCGAGGGCACTGAAGCTTTCTTT. It specifies CAIRGPEGTEAFF.

Only a few counts were recorded for this clonotype. This chain uses TRBV3-1 with TRBJ2-1; TRBD2 matches 12 bases. In germline, CDR1 is LGHDT, CDR2 YNNKEL (reference sequence). The CDR3 extends over 19 amino acids. J lost 1 base, V lost 1 base, and 8 bases had no gene match. The CDR3 nucleotides are TGTGCCAGCAGCCAAGTGGAGACTAGCGGGGGTTGGTCCTACAATGAGCAGTTCTTC. Amino acid sequence: CASSQVETSGGWSYNEQFF.

This clonotype was seen a handful of times. This chain links TRBV12-3 or TRBV12-4 with TRBJ2-5; 7 bases fit TRBD2. Germline trimming cut 7 bases from V and 3 bases from J; bases unmatched to any gene: 8. This CDR3 has 14 amino acids. CDR3: CASTTRRGEETQYF. Written as DNA, the CDR3 is TGTGCCAGCACTACCCGCCGGGGGGAAGAGACCCAGTACTTC.

The gene calls are TRBV5-1 and TRBJ2-6, with a tentative D call TRBD2 (5 bases). With 0 bases removed from V and 0 bases from J, the gap between germline ends came to 10 bases. This CDR3 contains 17 residues. From germline, CDR1 is SGHRS and CDR2 YFSETQ. CDR3 amino acids: CASSLVGVPSGANVLTF. For the CDR3, the DNA is TGCGCCAGCAGCTTGGTGGGAGTGCCCTCTGGGGCCAACGTCCTGACTTTC. The full variable domain, completed using reference TRBV5-1 and TRBJ2-6, is KAGVTQTPRYLIKTRGQQVTLSCSPISGHRSVSWYQQTPGQGLQFLFEYFSETQRNKGNFPGRFSGRQFSNSRSEMNVSTLELGDSALYLCASSLVGVPSGANVLTFGAGSRLTVL.

This clonotype has a count of ten or more. The rearrangement links TRBV7-8 to TRBJ2-7; unclear D gene. CDR1 and CDR2 from the germline V gene are SGHVS and FQNEAQ. This CDR3 has 13 residues. Trimming removed 0 bases from V and 3 bases from J, with 6 bases in between. For the CDR3, the DNA is TGTGCCAGCAGCTTAGCGTACCGCTACGAGCAGTACTTC. It is translated as CASSLAYRYEQYF.

The table lists this clonotype with many counts. This chain connects TRBV12-3 or TRBV12-4 to TRBJ2-1; a weak D match, TRBD2 (6 bases). The CDR3 has 14 amino acids. Trimming cost V 6 bases and J 8 bases, with 17 bases left between them. In DNA form, the CDR3 reads TGTGCCAGCAGCTCGCATGTGCGGGGCGATGAGCAGTTCTTC. This gives the protein CASSSHVRGDEQFF.

This clonotype was seen a few times. V is TRBV27 and J is TRBJ1-1; weak D call: TRBD1 (5 bases). V lost 10 bases and J lost 7, with 10 bases in between. The CDR3 contains 10 residues. Per the germline V gene, CDR1 is MNHEY and CDR2 is SMNVEV (reference sequence). The CDR3 spells CATPRGEAFF. The CDR3 nucleotides read TGTGCCACCCCGAGGGGTGAAGCTTTCTTT.

The V gene is TRBV19, the J gene TRBJ1-5; TRBD1 aligns across 7 bases. Looked up from germline, CDR1 is LNHDA and CDR2 is SQIVND (reference sequence). The CDR3 contains 14 residues. The V and J ends lost 8 bases and 1 base, in that order; junction bases with no gene match: 5. CDR3 sequence reads: CASQTGVSNQPQHF. The CDR3 region has the DNA TGTGCCAGTCAAACAGGGGTGAGCAATCAGCCCCAGCATTTT.

This clonotype was observed a handful of times. The chain links TRBV3-1 to TRBJ1-1; 10 bases map to TRBD1. Germline V gene data show CDR1 as LGHDT and CDR2 as YNNKEL (reference sequence). Trimming cost V 4 bases and J 6 bases; bases outside gene matches: 14. The CDR3 has 17 amino acids. The CDR3 sequence: CASSPERKGTGDSEAFF. As DNA, the CDR3 is TGTGCCAGCAGCCCCGAAAGGAAGGGGACAGGGGATTCTGAAGCTTTCTTT.

This clonotype was seen only a few times. The chain carries TRBV27 and TRBJ1-2; the D is unclear. This CDR3 contains 14 residues. In germline, CDR1 is MNHEY, CDR2 SMNVEV (reference sequence). V was trimmed by 5 bases and J by 8 bases, leaving 18 bases between them. CDR3 in DNA: TGTGCCAGCAGTGCTCCAGGTGGGCTCGGAGGCTACACCTTC. Residues: CASSAPGGLGGYTF.